This TCR beta chain appears in the sequencing data of a study of blood T cell repertoires in COVID-19. At the level of the study: PBMCs, B-cell-depleted T cells, or T cells were the source of the cDNA or gDNA that made up the material.

Germline V gene data show CDR1 as LGHDT and CDR2 as YNNKEL (reference sequence). The germline V and J ends were trimmed by 3 bases and 0 bases, with 5 bases remaining between them. The CDR3 is 14 residues long. Clones were sequenced by immunoSEQ multiplex PCR, and TCRdb holds only the in-frame ones, with some missing. The sample lists approximately 42,000 clones, around 76% occurring once. A few counts support this clone. The chain is built from TRBV3-1 (or the pseudogene TRBV3-2) and TRBJ2-2; the D is unclear. Sequencing input: peripheral blood. This clonotype was obtained from a man of 80 years or more with acute or convalescent COVID-19. As DNA, the CDR3 is TGTGCCAGCAGCCAGTTAGCGAACACCGGGGAGCTGTTTTTT. Translating gives CASSQLANTGELFF.